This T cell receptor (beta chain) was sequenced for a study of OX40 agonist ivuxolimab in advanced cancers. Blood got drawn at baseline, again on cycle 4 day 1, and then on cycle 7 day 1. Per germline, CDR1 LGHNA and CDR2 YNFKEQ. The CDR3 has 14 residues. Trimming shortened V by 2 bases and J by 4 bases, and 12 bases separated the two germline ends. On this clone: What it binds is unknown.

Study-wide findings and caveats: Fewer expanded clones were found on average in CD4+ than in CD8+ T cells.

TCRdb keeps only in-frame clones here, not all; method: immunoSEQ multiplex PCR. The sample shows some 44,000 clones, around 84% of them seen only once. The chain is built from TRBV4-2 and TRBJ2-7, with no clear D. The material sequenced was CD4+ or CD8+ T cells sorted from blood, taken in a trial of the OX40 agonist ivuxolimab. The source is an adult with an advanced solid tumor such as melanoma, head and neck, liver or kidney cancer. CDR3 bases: TGTGCCAGCAGCCAAATCCAGAACACTTACGAGCAGTACTTC. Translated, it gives CASSQIQNTYEQYF.